A selection of T cell receptor beta chains follows, all from one sample in a study of TIL therapy for anti-PD-1-resistant metastatic lung cancer. Profiling relied on immunoSEQ multiplex PCR, and the TCRdb table lists in-frame clones only, not all of them. The table includes about 95,000 clones, 55% to 75% detected once. Here the sequenced sample was tumor tissue, taken at baseline. These receptors came from a person between 30 and 79 years old with non-small cell lung cancer. CDR3s include the opening cysteine and the closing phenylalanine or tryptophan. The D gene is left open where the match is weak. Some rows mark clone size as missing; the rest say once, few, many or name a class of expanded clone.

>-|-|TRBV6-6|TRBJ1-2
CASSYSGRIGYGYTF
TGTGCCAGCAGTTACTCGGGACGCATCGGCTATGGCTACACCTTC
>TRBD1|once|TRBV30|TRBJ1-2
CAWNHRGYGYTF
TGTGCCTGGAACCACAGGGGCTATGGCTACACCTTC
>TRBD2|-|TRBV10-1|TRBJ2-2
CASSPGGPIGELFF
TGCGCCAGCTCTCCGGGAGGGCCAATAGGGGAGCTGTTTTTT
>TRBD1|-|TRBV19|TRBJ2-7
CASSSPGQGLYEQYF
TGTGCCAGTAGTTCACCGGGACAGGGGTTGTACGAGCAGTACTTC
>TRBD1|-|TRBV11-2|TRBJ2-5
CASSLDGQGKVTQYF
TGTGCCAGCAGCTTAGATGGACAGGGCAAAGTGACCCAGTACTTC
>TRBD1|few|TRBV29-1|TRBJ2-2
CSVEDYGTGATGELFF
TGCAGCGTTGAAGACTATGGGACAGGGGCCACCGGGGAGCTGTTTTTT
>-|few|TRBV9|TRBJ2-7
CASSPLPGPSYEQYF
TGTGCCAGCAGCCCCCTACCGGGGCCCTCCTACGAGCAGTACTTC
>TRBD2|-|TRBV6-5|TRBJ2-1
CASSYPAGGLEQFF
TGTGCCAGCAGTTACCCGGCGGGGGGCTTGGAGCAGTTCTTC
>-|few|TRBV27|TRBJ2-5
CASSLQGLQETQYF
TGTGCCAGCAGTTTGCAGGGCCTCCAAGAGACCCAGTACTTC
>-|-|TRBV5-1|TRBJ2-3
CASTTGPSTDTQYF
TGCGCCAGTACAACAGGGCCCAGCACAGATACGCAGTATTTT
>TRBD1|-|TRBV30|TRBJ2-1
CAWEGTGNPAGEQFF
TGTGCCTGGGAAGGGACAGGGAACCCGGCGGGCGAGCAGTTCTTC
>TRBD1|-|TRBV27|TRBJ1-1
CASGRGLITEAFF
TGTGCCAGCGGGAGGGGGCTAATCACTGAAGCTTTCTTT